Here is one TCR beta chain with its context. This sample stems from a study of blood T cell repertoires in COVID-19. V was trimmed by 0 bases and J by 4 bases, leaving 10 bases between them. The CDR3 consists of 15 residues. The germline V gene encodes CDR1 SEHNR and CDR2 FQNEAQ (reference sequence). Profiling relied on immunoSEQ multiplex PCR, and the TCRdb table lists in-frame clones only, not all of them. The top ten hold less than 3.5% of the sample, which has approximately 200,000 clones, more than 70% seen once. J is TRBJ1-3 and V is TRBV7-9; D unresolved. The sequence was obtained from a woman in her fifties or sixties with acute or convalescent COVID-19. Sequencing was done on a sample of peripheral blood. CDR3 in DNA: TGTGCCAGCAGCTTAGCGGCGGGGTCGGGAAACACCATATATTTT. The encoded protein is CASSLAAGSGNTIYF.